This TCR beta chain is drawn from a study of blood T cell repertoires in COVID-19. The overall study: COVID-19 samples from acute and convalescent phases originated in the United States, Italy and Spain. Nucleic acid was either cDNA or gDNA, and it came from T cells, B-cell-depleted T cells, or PBMCs.

Authors' methods: Estimation of nucleated cell counts relied on the amplification of reference gene primers. Assay: immunoSEQ multiplex PCR; the TCRdb copy retains only in-frame clones and omits some. V, J and clone size are taken as reported in that table, and D and trimming were inferred from the DNA itself. Here the sample spans hundreds of thousands of clones, 65% to 80% being singletons. The J segment lost 2 bases and the V segment lost 5 bases, leaving 6 bases of the junction unmatched. There are 17 residues in the CDR3. The V gene's germline CDR1 is LNHDA and CDR2 SQIVND (reference sequence). Source material: peripheral blood. The sequence came from a woman in her thirties or forties with active or convalescent COVID-19. J is TRBJ2-6 and V is TRBV19; TRBD2 agrees at 10 bases. CDR3: CASSLTSGVPGANVLTF. For the CDR3, the DNA is TGTGCCAGTAGTTTAACTAGCGGGGTGCCTGGGGCCAACGTCCTGACTTTC.